Below are 14 T cell receptor beta chains sequenced from a single sample in a study of blood T cells in healthy people across ages. Primers used in a second PCR of roughly 6 to 11 cycles were a sample-barcoded 5' primer and a J-beta primer mix. TCRdb reprocessed the 5' RACE reads with MiXCR, giving one entry per CDR3 protein. This table has roughly 730,000 distinct CDR3 sequences, 56% appearing once. Sequencing was done on a sample of blood. These receptors originate from a man aged 35-49 years in good health.

The rearrangement joins TRBV30 to TRBJ2-3, with D possibly being TRBD1 (5 bases). Trimming stripped 8 bases from V and 3 bases from J, with 21 bases between. Per germline, CDR1 GTSNPN and CDR2 SVGIG (reference sequence). The CDR3 loop spans 15 amino acids. The CDR3 region is CALNVLTQGTDTQYF. CDR3 coding DNA: TGTGCCCTAAACGTTCTGACTCAGGGAACAGATACGCAGTATTTT.

The chain is built from TRBV7-2 and TRBJ2-5; 9 bases agree with TRBD2. Losses at the gene ends were 5 bases for V and 5 bases for J; bases not matched to a gene: 3. The CDR3 covers 13 residues. The germline CDR1 and CDR2 sequences are SGHTA and FQGNSA. The CDR3 coding sequence is TGTGCCAGCAGCGCTAGCGGGGCGGAGACCCAGTACTTC. Encoded protein: CASSASGAETQYF.

The chain has TRBV12-3 or TRBV12-4 and TRBJ2-7; D could derive from TRBD1 or TRBD2 (5 bases each). The CDR3 is 14 residues long. V dropped 5 bases and J dropped 7 bases, with 18 bases sitting between them. CDR3 nucleotides: TGTGCCAGCAGTCCGGGGACGGAGGTAGATGAGCAGTACTTC. As protein: CASSPGTEVDEQYF.

This chain uses TRBV9 with TRBJ2-1; 8 bases line up with TRBD2. The ends lost 0 bases at V and 5 bases at J; junction bases unmatched: 7. The CDR3 extends over 16 amino acids. CDR1 is SGDLS, CDR2 YYNGEE, per germline. The DNA of the CDR3 is TGTGCCAGCAGCGTAGGGATAGGAGCGGGGGACAATGAGCAGTTCTTC. Protein sequence: CASSVGIGAGDNEQFF.

The genes are TRBV7-2 and TRBJ2-2; 10 bases are a match to TRBD1. Germline V lookup: CDR1 SGHTA, CDR2 FQGNSA. This CDR3 has 18 amino acids. Germline trimming cut 1 base from V and 5 bases from J; bases unmatched to any gene: 10. The CDR3, as DNA: TGTGCCAGCAGCTTAGACAGACAGGGGGCGCTTAAAACCGGGGAGCTGTTTTTT. Encoded protein: CASSLDRQGALKTGELFF.

The J gene is TRBJ1-6, the V gene TRBV14; D uncertain. Germline lookup yields CDR1 SGHDN and CDR2 FVKESK. CDR3 length equals 11 residues. V was cut by 1 base and J by 11 bases, with 3 bases left in between. CDR3: CASSQGPPLHF. As DNA, the CDR3 is TGTGCCAGCAGCCAAGGGCCACCCCTCCACTTT.

The chain links TRBV12-3 or TRBV12-4 to TRBJ2-7; TRBD2 might be the D (6 bases). This CDR3 is 14 amino acids long. Trimming left V 6 bases short and J 5 bases short, with 17 bases between. The CDR3 is CASSRGAGINEQYF. In DNA form, the CDR3 reads TGTGCCAGCAGCCGCGGGGCGGGTATCAACGAGCAGTACTTC.

This chain joins TRBV20-1 and TRBJ1-2; no reliable D call. CDR1 and CDR2 (germline): DFQATT, SNEGSKA (reference sequence). This CDR3 region has 13 residues. Written as DNA, the CDR3 is TGCAGAGATGACACGTTTGAATCCTATGGCTACACCTTC. Translation gives CRDDTFESYGYTF.

As regards this clonotype: At one boundary the junction diverges from the germline segment, which might be a read error. The rearrangement joins TRBV7-2 to TRBJ2-7; the match to TRBD2 covers 8 bases. The germline gives CDR1 SGHTA, CDR2 FQGNSA. The CDR3 is 16 amino acids. CDR3 coding DNA: TGTGCCGGCAGCCCCCTAGCCAGCGGGGGACTTTACGAGCAGTACTTC. Encoded protein: CAGSPLASGGLYEQYF.

The V call is TRBV12-3 or TRBV12-4, the J call TRBJ1-2; tentatively, D is TRBD1 (5 bases). There are 15 residues in the CDR3. Trimming took off 2 bases at V and 2 bases at J, with 12 bases between the two ends. The CDR3 here is CASSLLPDSNYGYTF. The CDR3 DNA follows: TGTGCCAGCAGTTTACTTCCCGACAGCAACTATGGCTACACCTTC.

The gene calls are TRBV12-3 or TRBV12-4 and TRBJ1-2; TRBD1 agrees at 9 bases. J was trimmed by 8 bases and V by 4 bases; bases with no gene match: 2. This CDR3 contains 12 residues. CDR3 sequence: CASSYTGGGYTF. CDR3 bases: TGTGCCAGCAGTTATACAGGGGGCGGCTACACCTTC.

This clonotype has only a few counts. This clone may be a read error of a much larger clone one base away. The chain has TRBV29-1 and TRBJ2-4, with 8 bases aligning to TRBD2. The J call may not be correct, given that the DNA end is closer to TRBJ2-5. The germline V gene has CDR1 SQVTM and CDR2 ANQGSEA. This CDR3 comprises 13 residues. CDR3 bases: TGCAGCGTGAACCGAGCGGGGGAAGAGACCCAGTACTTC. Translating gives CSVNRAGEETQYF.

This clonotype was recorded a few times. J is TRBJ1-2 and V is TRBV5-6; unclear D gene. Germline V lookup: CDR1 SGHDT, CDR2 YYEEEE. This CDR3 is 16 amino acids long. V dropped 0 bases and J dropped 0 bases, with 12 bases sitting between them. Written as DNA, the CDR3 is TGTGCCAGCAGCTTGGTTTTGGCGGGTGCTAACTATGGCTACACCTTC. This translates into CASSLVLAGANYGYTF.

This clonotype came up once. The chain combines TRBV3-1 with TRBJ1-2, with TRBD1 as a possible D gene (6 bases). This CDR3 region has 14 residues. The V end was cut by 2 bases, the J end by 4 bases, with 11 bases between. Germline V gene data show CDR1 as LGHDT and CDR2 as YNNKEL (reference sequence). The chain's CDR3 is CASSQTLDSYGYTF. Written as DNA, the CDR3 is TGTGCCAGCAGCCAAACCTTGGACAGCTATGGCTACACCTTC.